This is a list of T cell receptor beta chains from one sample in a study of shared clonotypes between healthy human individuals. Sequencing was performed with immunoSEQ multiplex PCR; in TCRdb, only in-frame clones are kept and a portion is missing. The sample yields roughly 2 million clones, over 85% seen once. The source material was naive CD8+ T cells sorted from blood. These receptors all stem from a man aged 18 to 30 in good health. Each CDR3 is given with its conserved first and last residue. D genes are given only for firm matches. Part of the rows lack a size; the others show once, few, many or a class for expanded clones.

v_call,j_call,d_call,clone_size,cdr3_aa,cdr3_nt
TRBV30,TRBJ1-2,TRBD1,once,CAWAGTEINYGYTF,TGTGCCTGGGCCGGGACAGAAATCAACTATGGCTACACCTTC
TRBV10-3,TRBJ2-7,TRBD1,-,CATTIDRGGYEQYF,TGTGCCACTACTATTGACAGGGGAGGCTACGAGCAGTACTTC
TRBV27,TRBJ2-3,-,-,CASSDRRSTDTQYF,TGTGCCAGTTCTGACAGGAGAAGCACAGATACGCAGTATTTT
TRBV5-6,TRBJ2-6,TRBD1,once,CASSIDRDSGANVLTF,TGTGCCAGCAGCATCGACAGGGACTCTGGGGCCAACGTCCTGACTTTC
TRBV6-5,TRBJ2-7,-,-,CASSSPGGIGYEQYF,TGTGCCAGCAGCTCCCCTGGGGGGATCGGCTACGAGCAGTACTTC
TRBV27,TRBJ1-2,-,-,CASSLGGGYGYTF,TGTGCCAGCAGTTTAGGGGGGGGCTATGGCTACACCTTC
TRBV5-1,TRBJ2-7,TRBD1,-,CASSAGQGTFYEQYF,TGCGCCAGCAGCGCGGGACAGGGGACTTTCTACGAGCAGTACTTC
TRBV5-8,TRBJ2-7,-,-,CASSSGVTYEQYF,TGTGCCAGCAGTTCAGGGGTTACCTACGAGCAGTACTTC
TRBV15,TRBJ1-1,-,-,CATSIGRANTEAFF,TGTGCCACCAGCATAGGACGGGCGAACACTGAAGCTTTCTTT
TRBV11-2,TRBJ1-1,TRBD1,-,CASSLWTGGEAFF,TGTGCCAGCAGCCTGTGGACAGGGGGAGAAGCTTTCTTT
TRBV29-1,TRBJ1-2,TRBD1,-,CSVGTGEDGYTF,TGCAGCGTCGGGACAGGGGAAGATGGCTACACCTTC
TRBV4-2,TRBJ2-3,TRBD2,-,CASSQESSGGDTQYF,TGTGCCAGCAGCCAAGAGTCTAGCGGGGGAGATACGCAGTATTTT
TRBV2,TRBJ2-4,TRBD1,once,CASRVVRTGENIQYF,TGTGCCAGCAGAGTTGTTAGGACAGGGGAAAACATTCAGTACTTC
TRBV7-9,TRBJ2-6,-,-,CASSQTTGANVLTF,TGTGCCAGCAGCCAAACCACTGGGGCCAACGTCCTGACTTTC
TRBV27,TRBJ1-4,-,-,CATMSSGNEKLFF,TGTGCCACCATGTCTTCCGGGAATGAAAAACTGTTTTTT
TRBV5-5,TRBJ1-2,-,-,CASSLDRTGYGYTF,TGTGCCAGCAGCTTGGATAGGACCGGCTATGGCTACACCTTC
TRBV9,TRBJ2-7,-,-,CASSASSGGPYEQYF,TGTGCCAGCAGCGCCTCGTCCGGGGGCCCCTACGAGCAGTACTTC
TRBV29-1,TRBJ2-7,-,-,CSVGDGPYEQYF,TGCAGCGTCGGGGACGGTCCCTACGAGCAGTACTTC
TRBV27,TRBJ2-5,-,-,CASSFISGQETQYF,TGTGCCAGCAGTTTTATATCCGGCCAAGAGACCCAGTACTTC
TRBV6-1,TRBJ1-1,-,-,CASRVQEVTEAFF,TGTGCCAGCAGGGTTCAGGAGGTCACTGAAGCTTTCTTT
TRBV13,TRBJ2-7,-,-,CASSLAQEDYEQYF,TGTGCCAGCAGCTTAGCACAGGAAGACTACGAGCAGTACTTC
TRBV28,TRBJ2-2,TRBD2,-,CASSFLRLAGANTGELFF,TGTGCCAGCAGTTTCCTCAGACTAGCGGGGGCCAACACCGGGGAGCTGTTTTTT
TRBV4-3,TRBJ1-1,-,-,CASSQDGSGLLEAFF,TGCGCCAGCAGCCAAGATGGCTCGGGACTCCTCGAAGCTTTCTTT
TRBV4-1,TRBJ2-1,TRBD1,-,CASSQVTGEKYNEQFF,TGCGCCAGCAGCCAAGTGACAGGGGAAAAATACAATGAGCAGTTCTTC
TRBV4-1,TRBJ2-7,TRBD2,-,CASSQEGRVPIYEQYF,TGCGCCAGCAGCCAAGAGGGGAGGGTACCGATCTACGAGCAGTACTTC
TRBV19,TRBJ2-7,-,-,CASSAPQGGLSYEQYF,TGTGCCAGTAGTGCGCCACAGGGAGGCCTCTCCTACGAGCAGTACTTC
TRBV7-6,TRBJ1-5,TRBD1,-,CASSQDRGGQPQHF,TGTGCCAGCAGCCAAGACAGGGGAGGTCAGCCCCAGCATTTT
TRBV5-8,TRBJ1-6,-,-,CASCPIPGGSYNSPLHF,TGTGCCAGCTGCCCGATCCCCGGTGGCTCCTATAATTCACCCCTCCACTTT
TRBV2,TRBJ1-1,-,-,CASSDLDERTEAFF,TGTGCCAGCAGTGACCTGGACGAGAGGACTGAAGCTTTCTTT
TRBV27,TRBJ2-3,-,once,CASSWVRSDTQYF,TGTGCCAGCAGTTGGGTGAGATCAGATACGCAGTATTTT
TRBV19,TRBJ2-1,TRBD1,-,CASRPGTGYNEQFF,TGTGCCAGTAGACCCGGGACAGGGTACAATGAGCAGTTCTTC
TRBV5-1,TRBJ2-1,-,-,CASSPTTSPEEQFF,TGCGCCAGCAGCCCCACCACTAGTCCGGAGGAGCAGTTCTTC
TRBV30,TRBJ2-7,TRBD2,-,CAWSSSGGSYEQYF,TGTGCCTGGAGTTCGAGCGGGGGTTCCTACGAGCAGTACTTC
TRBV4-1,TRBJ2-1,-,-,CASSQPTGSYNEQFF,TGCGCCAGCAGCCAACCGACAGGTAGTTACAATGAGCAGTTCTTC
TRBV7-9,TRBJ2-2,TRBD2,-,CASSRVGGGANTGELFF,TGTGCCAGCAGCCGTGTCGGCGGGGGGGCGAACACCGGGGAGCTGTTTTTT
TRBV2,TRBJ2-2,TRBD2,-,CASSGLAIPGELFF,TGTGCCAGCAGTGGACTAGCGATACCAGGGGAGCTGTTTTTT
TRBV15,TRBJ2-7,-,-,CATSRPSVPLEQYF,TGTGCCACCAGCAGACCTAGTGTCCCTCTCGAGCAGTACTTC
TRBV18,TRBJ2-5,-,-,CASFYQAEETQYF,TGTGCCAGCTTTTATCAGGCTGAAGAGACCCAGTACTTC
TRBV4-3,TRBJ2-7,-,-,CASSQGWEGGYEQYF,TGCGCCAGCAGCCAAGGTTGGGAGGGGGGTTACGAGCAGTACTTC
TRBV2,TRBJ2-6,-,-,CASEYFLSGANVLTF,TGTGCCAGCGAATATTTCCTCTCTGGGGCCAACGTCCTGACTTTC
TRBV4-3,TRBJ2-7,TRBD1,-,CASSQDTGGNEQYF,TGCGCCAGCAGCCAAGATACAGGGGGAAACGAGCAGTACTTC
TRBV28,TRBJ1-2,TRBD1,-,CASSFGQGVSNYGYTF,TGTGCCAGCAGTTTTGGCCAGGGGGTCTCGAACTATGGCTACACCTTC
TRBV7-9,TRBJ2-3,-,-,CASSPSTAGSTDTQYF,TGTGCCAGCAGCCCCTCTACAGCTGGTAGCACAGATACGCAGTATTTT
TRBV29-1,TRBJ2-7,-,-,CSVEDLAYPYEQYF,TGCAGCGTTGAAGATCTAGCTTACCCCTACGAGCAGTACTTC
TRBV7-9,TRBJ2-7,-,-,CASSPPNGELNEQYF,TGTGCCAGCAGCCCCCCCAACGGGGAACTAAACGAGCAGTACTTC
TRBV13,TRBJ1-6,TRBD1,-,CASSLEWGQGNSPLHF,TGTGCCAGCAGCTTAGAATGGGGACAGGGGAATTCACCCCTCCACTTT
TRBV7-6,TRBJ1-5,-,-,CASSLVNQPQHF,TGTGCCAGCAGCTTGGTGAATCAGCCCCAGCATTTT
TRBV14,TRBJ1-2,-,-,CASSQAQMFYGYTF,TGTGCCAGCAGCCAAGCTCAGATGTTCTATGGCTACACCTTC
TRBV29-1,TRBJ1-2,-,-,CSVESGMGRNYGYTF,TGCAGCGTTGAATCAGGAATGGGACGTAACTATGGCTACACCTTC